This T cell receptor beta chain was obtained from a study of blood T cells in healthy people across ages. The length of the CDR3 is 13 residues. Germline assignment: CDR1 MGHRA and CDR2 YSYEKL. Losses at the gene ends were 10 bases for V and 7 bases for J; bases not matched to a gene: 8. Primed by a sample-barcoded 5' primer and a J-beta primer mix, a second PCR proceeded for 7 to 11 cycles. TCRdb re-called the 5' RACE reads through MiXCR, storing one row per CDR3 protein. This sample yields roughly 930,000 distinct CDR3 sequences, of which 40% to 60% are seen a single time; roughly an eighth belongs to the top ten. Isolated PBMCs totaled at least 7 million in each sample.

The source material was blood. The receptor was derived from a man in his thirties or forties in good health. The rearrangement uses TRBV4-1 and TRBJ2-1, with 9 positions matching TRBD1. The CDR3 region is CATRRTGVNEQFF. The CDR3 coding sequence is TGCGCCACCCGCAGGACAGGGGTAAATGAGCAGTTCTTC.